Given below is one TCR beta chain in context. Its antigen is still unknown. No much larger clonotype is one base removed from it; base qualities were not supplied. This record comes from a study of blood T cell repertoires in COVID-19 (TCRdb year 2020). Looking at the study overall: Samples covering the acute and convalescent phases of COVID-19 were provided by collaborators in the United States, Italy and Spain. The repertoires were made available in a free public database intended to serve as a resource for research on the immune response to SARS-CoV-2. HLA class I and class II types, where available, came from metadata supplied by the sample provider rather than from assay-based typing. Sample metadata almost always included a de-identified subject ID, COVID-19 status, age in years and sex. The material from the prospective study consisted of cDNA or gDNA derived from T cells, B-cell-depleted T cells, or PBMCs. The dataset comprised deeply sampled blood TCRbeta repertoires from subjects exposed to, actively infected with, or recovered from COVID-19. The samples were drawn from two sources: the first 160 participants of the ongoing ImmuneRACE study, and 1,000 to 1,500 subjects contributed by 6 global collaborators. Here is what the overall study found, with its caveats: The quantity of clinical and demographic metadata differed by source and by participant and was supplied without curation.

The immunoSEQ Assay, a bias-controlled multiplex PCR, was used to amplify TCRbeta CDR3 regions from genomic DNA. For the original study's pipeline: The number of nucleated cells in each sample was estimated by amplification of reference gene primers within the assay. To quantify the absolute abundance of each unique TCRbeta CDR3 rearrangement, sequence reads were collapsed and filtered. For each sample, productive Simpson clonality was calculated as the square root of Simpson's diversity index across productive rearrangements. Imported from immuneACCESS, the table was reduced by TCRdb to in-frame sequences with V and J called. These copies leave out some clones; in studies compared against another copy, an unresolved V gene accounts for under half, and the cause of the remainder is not known. V, J and clone size were drawn from that table, and D and trimming were deduced from the DNA. The table for this sample lists around 210,000 clones; approximately 87% of them were counted only once. The ten top clones hold 0.6% to 0.9% of the sample.

Whole blood was collected in K2EDTA tubes by collaborating institutions according to the institutions' own protocols. Collaborator samples were shipped for TCRbeta analysis as frozen whole blood, isolated PBMCs, or DNA extracted from either sample type. Here V drops 1 base and J drops 6 bases, and the junction holds 5 bases not matched to any gene. Measured from the cysteine to the phenylalanine, the CDR3 is 15 residues long. The entry retains the CDR3 DNA only, 45 bases that are in frame from base 1. CDR1 is given as LNHNV and CDR2 as YYDKDF, both from the germline V gene (reference sequence). The chain was built from TRBV15 and TRBJ2-7, with 11 middle bases fitting TRBD1. The sequence came from a woman in her 70s with acute or convalescent COVID-19. Sequenced sample: peripheral blood. In nucleotide form, the sequence is TGTGCCACCAGCAGAGGCGGACAGGGGGCGGGCGAGCAGTACTTC. The resulting protein is CATSRGGQGAGEQYF. Here the CDR3 is joined to the reference TRBV15 and TRBJ2-7 genes, and the full variable domain is: DAMVIQNPRYQVTQFGKPVTLSCSQTLNHNVMYWYQQKSSQAPKLLFHYYDKDFNNEADTPDNFQSRRPNTSFCFLDIRSPGLGDTAMYLCATSRGGQGAGEQYFGPGTRLTVT.